These T cell receptor beta chains were read from a single sample in a study of blood T cell repertoires in COVID-19. Repertoires were generated with immunoSEQ multiplex PCR, while TCRdb's copy carries only in-frame clones and drops some. The table records more than 200,000 clones, 88% of them present only once. Sequencing was performed on peripheral blood. The receptors were gathered from a man aged 65 to 79 with acute or convalescent COVID-19. Both conserved end residues are part of each CDR3. The D gene is left open where the match is weak. Not all rows give a size; the values are once, few, many and, for expanded clones, a class.

V: TRBV27
J: TRBJ2-3
D: TRBD1
size: -
CDR3: CASRPRTGMPSTDTQYF
DNA: TGTGCCAGCAGACCCCGGACAGGGATGCCGAGCACAGATACGCAGTATTTT

V: TRBV2
J: TRBJ2-2
D: -
size: -
CDR3: CASSGQVSGELFF
DNA: TGTGCCAGCAGTGGACAGGTTTCCGGGGAGCTGTTTTTT

V: TRBV5-1
J: TRBJ1-2
D: TRBD1
size: -
CDR3: CASSLNEGTGYGYTF
DNA: TGCGCCAGCAGCTTGAATGAAGGGACAGGTTATGGCTACACCTTC

V: TRBV24-1
J: TRBJ2-3
D: TRBD2
size: -
CDR3: CATSQRLAGGTDTQYF
DNA: TGTGCCACCAGCCAAAGGCTAGCGGGGGGCACAGATACGCAGTATTTT

V: TRBV14
J: TRBJ2-2
D: TRBD1
size: -
CDR3: CASSQLQGAAGELFF
DNA: TGTGCCAGCAGCCAGTTACAGGGGGCGGCCGGGGAGCTGTTTTTT

V: TRBV6-2/TRBV6-3
J: TRBJ2-7
D: -
size: -
CDR3: CASSYEYYEQYF
DNA: TGTGCCAGCAGTTACGAGTACTACGAGCAGTACTTC

V: TRBV6-2/TRBV6-3
J: TRBJ2-7
D: TRBD2
size: once
CDR3: CASSYGGTSGRYEQYF
DNA: TGTGCCAGCAGTTATGGAGGGACTAGCGGGAGATACGAGCAGTACTTC

V: TRBV27
J: TRBJ2-2
D: -
size: once
CDR3: CASSFNRNTGELFF
DNA: TGTGCCAGCAGTTTCAACAGGAACACCGGGGAGCTGTTTTTT

V: TRBV6-1
J: TRBJ1-1
D: -
size: -
CDR3: CASSEDGGVAFF
DNA: TGTGCCAGCAGTGAAGATGGGGGGGTCGCTTTCTTT

V: TRBV18
J: TRBJ2-2
D: TRBD1
size: once
CDR3: CASSRSTGVSGELFF
DNA: TGTGCCAGCTCAAGAAGTACAGGGGTCTCCGGGGAGCTGTTTTTT

V: TRBV7-9
J: TRBJ2-5
D: -
size: -
CDR3: CASRHAGLETQYF
DNA: TGTGCCAGCAGGCACGCAGGGTTGGAGACCCAGTACTTC

V: TRBV4-2
J: TRBJ1-5
D: -
size: -
CDR3: CASSQEGAVSNQPQHF
DNA: TGTGCCAGCAGCCAAGAAGGGGCTGTAAGCAATCAGCCCCAGCATTTT

V: TRBV7-3
J: TRBJ2-2
D: -
size: -
CDR3: CASSLGGIGGELFF
DNA: TGTGCCAGCAGCTTAGGCGGGATTGGCGGGGAGCTGTTTTTT

V: TRBV7-9
J: TRBJ2-1
D: -
size: -
CDR3: CASSLAWSSRHNEQFF
DNA: TGTGCCAGCAGCTTAGCGTGGTCTAGCCGTCACAATGAGCAGTTCTTC

V: TRBV2
J: TRBJ2-5
D: TRBD2
size: -
CDR3: CASSALAGPQETQYF
DNA: TGTGCCAGCAGTGCGCTAGCGGGACCCCAAGAGACCCAGTACTTC

V: TRBV28
J: TRBJ2-7
D: -
size: -
CDR3: CASSTGPLEQYF
DNA: TGTGCCAGCAGTACAGGACCCCTCGAGCAGTACTTC

V: TRBV4-1
J: TRBJ2-2
D: TRBD2
size: -
CDR3: CASSHLQLAVNTGELFF
DNA: TGCGCCAGCAGCCACCTACAACTAGCGGTGAACACCGGGGAGCTGTTTTTT

V: TRBV7-2
J: TRBJ2-5
D: TRBD1
size: -
CDR3: CASSSQGSQETQYF
DNA: TGTGCCAGCAGTTCACAGGGGTCGCAAGAGACCCAGTACTTC

V: TRBV10-3
J: TRBJ2-7
D: TRBD1
size: many
CDR3: CAISETDRSSYEQYF
DNA: TGTGCCATCAGTGAGACGGACAGGAGCTCCTACGAGCAGTACTTC

V: TRBV7-9
J: TRBJ1-6
D: TRBD1
size: -
CDR3: CASSSNDRGNSPLHF
DNA: TGTGCCAGCAGCTCAAACGACAGGGGTAATTCACCCCTCCACTTT

V: TRBV28
J: TRBJ1-2
D: TRBD1
size: -
CDR3: CASSPHLLTGRHGYTF
DNA: TGTGCCAGCAGTCCCCACCTTCTGACAGGGAGGCATGGCTACACCTTC

V: TRBV14
J: TRBJ2-1
D: -
size: -
CDR3: CASSQGYSSYNEQFF
DNA: TGTGCCAGCAGCCAGGGCTATAGCTCCTACAATGAGCAGTTCTTC

V: TRBV24-1
J: TRBJ2-3
D: TRBD1
size: -
CDR3: CATSDPGTGRTQYF
DNA: TGTGCCACCAGTGACCCCGGGACAGGGCGGACGCAGTATTTT

V: TRBV7-9
J: TRBJ2-7
D: TRBD1
size: -
CDR3: CASSLQGVDEQYF
DNA: TGTGCCAGCAGCTTGCAGGGGGTCGACGAGCAGTACTTC

V: TRBV2
J: TRBJ1-1
D: TRBD1
size: -
CDR3: CASSRDRGGTEAFF
DNA: TGTGCCAGTTCCCGGGACAGGGGAGGGACTGAAGCTTTCTTT

V: TRBV6-5
J: TRBJ2-5
D: -
size: once
CDR3: CASSYPTRGETQYF
DNA: TGTGCCAGCAGTTACCCGACGAGAGGTGAGACCCAGTACTTC

V: TRBV6-6
J: TRBJ1-6
D: -
size: -
CDR3: CASTLQQNSPLHF
DNA: TGTGCCAGCACCCTACAGCAGAATTCACCCCTCCACTTT

V: TRBV3-1/TRBV3-2
J: TRBJ1-2
D: -
size: -
CDR3: CASSQGRGRNYGYTF
DNA: TGTGCCAGCAGCCAAGGGCGGGGGCGAAACTATGGCTACACCTTC